This T cell receptor (beta chain) originates from a study of CD8+ T cells in alopecia areata. V lost 3 bases to trimming and J lost 0 bases, with 12 bases between them. CDR1 and CDR2 (germline): PRHDT, FYEKMQ (reference sequence). This CDR3 has 16 residues. Treatment meaning: oral pan-JAK inhibitor, 5-10 mg twice daily. Sequencing templates came from extracted RNA that was reverse transcribed into cDNA. The data were produced by immunoSEQ multiplex PCR, yet TCRdb's version contains in-frame clones alone and is incomplete. The table has under 95,000 clones, around three quarters seen once. The rearrangement joins TRBV13 to TRBJ1-3; possibly TRBD1 for D (5 bases). Sample: CD8+ T cells sorted from blood, taken at approximately week 42, from a patient treated with tofacitinib. This TCR was recovered from a human donor with alopecia areata. This CDR3 is CASSFGTQNSGNTIYF. Here the CDR3 DNA reads TGTGCCAGCAGCTTCGGGACTCAAAACTCTGGAAACACCATATATTTT.